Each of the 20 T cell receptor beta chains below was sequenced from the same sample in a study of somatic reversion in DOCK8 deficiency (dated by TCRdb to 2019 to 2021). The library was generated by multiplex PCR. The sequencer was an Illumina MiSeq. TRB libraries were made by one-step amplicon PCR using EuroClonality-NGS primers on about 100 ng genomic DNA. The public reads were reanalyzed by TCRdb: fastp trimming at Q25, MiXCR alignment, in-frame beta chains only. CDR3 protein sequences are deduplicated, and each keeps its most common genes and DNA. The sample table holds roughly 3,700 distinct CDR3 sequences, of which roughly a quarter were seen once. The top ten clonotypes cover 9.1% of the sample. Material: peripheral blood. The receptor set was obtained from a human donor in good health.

In DNA, the CDR3 is TGTGCCAGCAGCTTAGGAGACAGGGACTTCGATTCACCCCTCCACTTT. It yields the protein CASSLGDRDFDSPLHF. The chain links TRBV7-9 to TRBJ1-6, with 7 bases lining up with TRBD1. Germline CDR1 is SEHNR and CDR2 is FQNEAQ (reference sequence). This CDR3 is 16 amino acids long. The junction had 8 bases not matched to a gene; V was cut back by 1 base and J by 8 bases.

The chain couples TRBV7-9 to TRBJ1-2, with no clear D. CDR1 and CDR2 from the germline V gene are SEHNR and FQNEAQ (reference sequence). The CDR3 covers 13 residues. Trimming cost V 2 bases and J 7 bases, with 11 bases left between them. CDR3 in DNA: TGTGCCAGCAGCTTATTAGGGTCGGGTGGCTACACCTTC. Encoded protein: CASSLLGSGGYTF.

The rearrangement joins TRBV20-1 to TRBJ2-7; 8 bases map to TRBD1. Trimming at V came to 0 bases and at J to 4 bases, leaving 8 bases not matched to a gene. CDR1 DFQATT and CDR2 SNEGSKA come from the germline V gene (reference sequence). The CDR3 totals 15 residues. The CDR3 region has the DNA TGCAGTGCTAGAGACCCCCGACAGGGGAGTTACGAGCAGTACTTC. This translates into CSARDPRQGSYEQYF.

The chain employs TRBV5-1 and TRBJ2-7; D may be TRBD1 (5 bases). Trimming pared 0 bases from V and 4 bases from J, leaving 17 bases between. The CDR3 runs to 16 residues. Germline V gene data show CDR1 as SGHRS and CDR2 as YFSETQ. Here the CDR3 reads CASSLAWQGKRYEQYF. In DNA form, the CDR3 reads TGCGCCAGCAGCTTGGCCTGGCAGGGAAAGAGGTACGAGCAGTACTTC.

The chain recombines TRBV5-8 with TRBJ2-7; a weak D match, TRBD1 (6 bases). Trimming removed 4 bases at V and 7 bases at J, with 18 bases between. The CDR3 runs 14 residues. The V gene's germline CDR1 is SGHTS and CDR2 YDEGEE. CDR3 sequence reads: CASSRWTDSWEQYF. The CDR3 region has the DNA TGTGCCAGCAGCCGGTGGACAGATTCTTGGGAGCAGTACTTC. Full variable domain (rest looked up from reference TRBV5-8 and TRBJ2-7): EAGVTQSPTHLIKTRGQQATLRCSPISGHTSVYWYQQALGLGLQFLLWYDEGEERNRGNFPPRFSGRQFPNYSSELNVNALELEDSALYLCASSRWTDSWEQYFGPGTRLTVT.

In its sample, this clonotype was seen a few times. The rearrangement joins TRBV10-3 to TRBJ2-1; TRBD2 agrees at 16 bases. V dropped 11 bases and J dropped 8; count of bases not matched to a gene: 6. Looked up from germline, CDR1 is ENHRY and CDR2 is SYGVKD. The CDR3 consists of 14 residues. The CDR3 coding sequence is TGTGCCTCAGGGACTAGCGGGGGGGTCGATGAGCAGTTCTTC. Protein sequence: CASGTSGGVDEQFF.

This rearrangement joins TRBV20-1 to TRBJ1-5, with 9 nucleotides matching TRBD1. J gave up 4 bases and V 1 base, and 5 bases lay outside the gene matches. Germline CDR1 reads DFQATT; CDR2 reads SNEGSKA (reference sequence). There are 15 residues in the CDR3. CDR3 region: CSARGTGAPNQPQHF. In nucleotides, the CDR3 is TGCAGTGCTAGAGGGACAGGGGCCCCTAATCAGCCCCAGCATTTT.

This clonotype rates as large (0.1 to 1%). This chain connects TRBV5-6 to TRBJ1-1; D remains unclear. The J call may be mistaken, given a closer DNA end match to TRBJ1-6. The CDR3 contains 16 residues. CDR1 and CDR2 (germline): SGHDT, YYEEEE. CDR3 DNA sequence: TGTGCCAGCAGCTTGGTCGACAATTCCCATAATTCACCCCTCCACTTT. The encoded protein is CASSLVDNSHNSPLHF.

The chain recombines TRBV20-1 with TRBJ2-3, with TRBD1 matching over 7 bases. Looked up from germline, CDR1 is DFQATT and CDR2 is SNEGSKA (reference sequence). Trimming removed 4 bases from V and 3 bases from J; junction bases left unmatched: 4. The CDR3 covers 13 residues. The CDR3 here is CSAIGRGTDTQYF. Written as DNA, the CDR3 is TGCAGTGCTATCGGCAGGGGGACAGATACGCAGTATTTT.

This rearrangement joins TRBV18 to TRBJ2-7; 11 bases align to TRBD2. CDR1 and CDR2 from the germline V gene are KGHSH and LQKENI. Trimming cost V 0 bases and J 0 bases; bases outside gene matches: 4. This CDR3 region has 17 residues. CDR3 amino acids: CASSPPLAGGYSYEQYF. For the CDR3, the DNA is TGTGCCAGCTCACCACCTCTAGCGGGGGGCTACTCCTACGAGCAGTACTTC.

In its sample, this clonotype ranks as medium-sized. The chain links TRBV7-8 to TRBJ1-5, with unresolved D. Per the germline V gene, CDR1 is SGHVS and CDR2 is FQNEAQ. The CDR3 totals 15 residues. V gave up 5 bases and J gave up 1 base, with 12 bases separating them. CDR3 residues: CASSLDQLSNQPQHF. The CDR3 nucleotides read TGTGCCAGCAGCCTAGATCAGCTAAGCAATCAGCCCCAGCATTTT.

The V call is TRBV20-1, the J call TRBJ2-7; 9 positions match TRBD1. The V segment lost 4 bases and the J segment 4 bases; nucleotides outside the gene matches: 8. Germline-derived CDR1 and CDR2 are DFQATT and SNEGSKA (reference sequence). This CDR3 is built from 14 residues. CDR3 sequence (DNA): TGCAGTGCTACTTCACAGGGGGCTAGATACGAGCAGTACTTC. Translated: CSATSQGARYEQYF.

The CDR3 loop reads CASSLWRGLGTADTEAFF. As DNA, the CDR3 is TGTGCCAGCAGCCTATGGAGGGGGCTTGGGACAGCCGACACTGAAGCTTTCTTT. This chain uses TRBV5-6 with TRBJ1-1; 7 bases align to TRBD1. V lost 4 bases and J lost 3; bases outside the gene matches: 18. The CDR3 extends over 18 amino acids. Germline-derived CDR1 and CDR2 are SGHDT and YYEEEE. Complete variable domain (other parts from reference TRBV5-6 and TRBJ1-1): DAGVTQSPTHLIKTRGQQVTLRCSPKSGHDTVSWYQQALGQGPQFIFQYYEEEERQRGNFPDRFSGHQFPNYSSELNVNALLLGDSALYLCASSLWRGLGTADTEAFFGQGTRLTVV.

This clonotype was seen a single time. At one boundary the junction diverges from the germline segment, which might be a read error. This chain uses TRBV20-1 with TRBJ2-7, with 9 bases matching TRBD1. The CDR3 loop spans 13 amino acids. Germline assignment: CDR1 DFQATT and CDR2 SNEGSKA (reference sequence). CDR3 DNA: TGCAGTGCTCTGGACAGGGGTTCCTACGGGCAGTACTTC. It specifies CSALDRGSYGQYF.

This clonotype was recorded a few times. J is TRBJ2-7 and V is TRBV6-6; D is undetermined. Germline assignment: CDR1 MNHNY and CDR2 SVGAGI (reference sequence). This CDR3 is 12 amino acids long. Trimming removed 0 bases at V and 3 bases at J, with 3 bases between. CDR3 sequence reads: CASSYSYYEQYF. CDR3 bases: TGTGCCAGCAGTTACTCTTACTACGAGCAGTACTTC.

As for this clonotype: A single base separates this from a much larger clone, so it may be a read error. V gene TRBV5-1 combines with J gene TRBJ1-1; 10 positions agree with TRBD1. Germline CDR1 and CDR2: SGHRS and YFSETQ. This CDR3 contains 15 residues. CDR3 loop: CASSFLDRGVSEVFF. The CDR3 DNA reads TGCGCCAGCAGCTTTCTGGACAGGGGGGTTTCTGAAGTTTTCTTT.

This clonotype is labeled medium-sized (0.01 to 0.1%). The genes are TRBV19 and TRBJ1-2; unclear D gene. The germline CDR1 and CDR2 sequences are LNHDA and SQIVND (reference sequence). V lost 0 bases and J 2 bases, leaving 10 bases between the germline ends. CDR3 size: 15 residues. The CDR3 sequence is CASSIDDFQNYGYTF. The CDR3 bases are TGTGCCAGTAGTATAGACGACTTCCAGAACTATGGCTACACCTTC.

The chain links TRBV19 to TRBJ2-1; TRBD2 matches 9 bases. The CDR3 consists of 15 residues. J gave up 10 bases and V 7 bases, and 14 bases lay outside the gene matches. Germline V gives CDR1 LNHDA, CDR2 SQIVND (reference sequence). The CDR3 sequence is CASNPGLAGAREQFF. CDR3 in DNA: TGTGCCAGTAATCCGGGACTAGCAGGGGCGAGGGAGCAGTTCTTC.

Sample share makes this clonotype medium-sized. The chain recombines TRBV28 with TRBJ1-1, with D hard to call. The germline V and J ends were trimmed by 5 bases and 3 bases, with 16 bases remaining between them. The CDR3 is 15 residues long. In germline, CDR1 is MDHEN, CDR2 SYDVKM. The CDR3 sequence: CASSNEGRAYTEAFF. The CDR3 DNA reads TGTGCCAGCAGTAATGAGGGTCGGGCGTACACTGAAGCTTTCTTT.

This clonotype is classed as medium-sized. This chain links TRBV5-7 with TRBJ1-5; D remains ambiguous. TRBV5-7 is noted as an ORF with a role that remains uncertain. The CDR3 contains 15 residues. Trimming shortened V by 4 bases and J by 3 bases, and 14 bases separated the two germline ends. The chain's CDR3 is CASSVFQKFNQPQHF. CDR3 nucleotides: TGTGCCAGCAGCGTTTTTCAGAAGTTCAATCAGCCCCAGCATTTT.